Following are 27 T cell receptor beta chains from one sample sequenced in a study of cytomegalovirus exposure and HLA in healthy donors. Researchers ran the PCR with 60 Vbeta and 13 Jbeta primers. Sequenced by immunoSEQ multiplex PCR; TCRdb stores in-frame clones only, minus some. The table records about 120,000 clones, around four fifths of them present only once. Sequenced input: PBMCs. The receptor source for this set is a man aged 40-49 years in good health and CMV-seronegative.

The rearrangement joins TRBV5-6 to TRBJ1-6; 7 nucleotides agree with TRBD1. The CDR3 length is 15 residues. Germline CDR1 is SGHDT and CDR2 is YYEEEE. V lost 5 bases and J lost 10; bases outside the gene matches: 12. As DNA, the CDR3 is TGTGCCAGCAGACCCCGACAGGGAGGAAGGTCACCCCTCCACTTT. It yields the protein CASRPRQGGRSPLHF.

The chain combines TRBV10-2 with TRBJ1-1; perhaps TRBD1 as D (5 bases). The ends were cut back, 7 bases at V and 3 bases at J, with 9 bases in the middle. There are 12 residues in the CDR3. Per the germline V gene, CDR1 is WSHSY and CDR2 is SAAADI. The CDR3 DNA is TGCGCCAGCATCCTAGGGGACACTGAAGCTTTCTTT. As protein: CASILGDTEAFF.

The rearrangement uses TRBV6-1 and TRBJ2-3, with 7 nucleotides matching TRBD2. The CDR3 totals 15 residues. After removal of 3 bases from V and 2 bases from J, the junction contained 5 bases not matched to a gene. Germline V CDR1 and CDR2: MNHNS, SASEGT. In DNA form, the CDR3 reads TGTGCCAGCAGTGATTTCGCGGGGGTCACAGATACGCAGTATTTT. It translates to CASSDFAGVTDTQYF.

The chain joins TRBV11-2 to TRBJ2-3; 12 bases agree with TRBD2. Germline loops: CDR1 SGHAT, CDR2 FQNNGV. V lost 3 bases, J lost 4 bases, and 8 bases stayed unmatched. This CDR3 has 17 residues. CDR3 residues: CASSFRTSGILPDTQYF. CDR3 coding DNA: TGTGCCAGCAGCTTCAGGACTAGCGGGATTCTCCCAGATACGCAGTATTTT.

V usage is TRBV7-2 and J usage is TRBJ2-3; 9 bases align to TRBD2. Looked up from germline, CDR1 is SGHTA and CDR2 is FQGNSA. There are 15 residues in the CDR3. J gave up 1 base and V 5 bases, and 4 bases lay outside the gene matches. The CDR3 loop is CASSLSGGRTDTQYF. In DNA form, the CDR3 reads TGTGCCAGCAGCCTTAGCGGGGGCCGCACAGATACGCAGTATTTT. Drawing the rest from reference TRBV7-2 and TRBJ2-3, the complete variable domain is GAGVSQSPSNKVTEKGKDVELRCDPISGHTALYWYRQSLGQGLEFLIYFQGNSAPDKSGLPSDRFSAERTGGSVSTLTIQRTQQEDSAVYLCASSLSGGRTDTQYFGPGTRLTVL.

The count of this clone is one. The chain has TRBV7-9 and TRBJ2-2; 7 bases fit TRBD1. This CDR3 comprises 15 residues. With 6 bases clipped from V and 5 bases from J, the junction kept 9 bases outside the gene matches. Germline values: CDR1 SEHNR, CDR2 FQNEAQ (reference sequence). The CDR3 DNA sequence: TGTGCCAGCAGTTCCTGGGACAGAAAGACCGGGGAGCTGTTTTTT. This codes for CASSSWDRKTGELFF.

The table lists this clone with a count of one. The gene calls are TRBV28 and TRBJ1-2; 8 bases line up with TRBD1. The CDR3 is 14 amino acids. The trim removed 7 bases at V and 2 bases at J, leaving 6 bases unmatched. CDR1 is MDHEN and CDR2 is SYDVKM in the germline V gene. The CDR3 coding sequence is TGTGCCAGCATTGTTAGGACAGGGAACTATGGCTACACCTTC. Its translation: CASIVRTGNYGYTF.

There are a few counts of this clone. The V and J genes are TRBV18 and TRBJ2-3; TRBD1 is a possible D gene (5 bases). V was clipped by 1 base and J by 5 bases, with 10 bases between them. The CDR3 loop spans 14 amino acids. Germline loops: CDR1 KGHSH, CDR2 LQKENI. The DNA for the CDR3 is TGTGCCAGCTCACCACGACAGAACCTAGATACGCAGTATTTT. Residues: CASSPRQNLDTQYF.

The chain uses TRBV29-1 and TRBJ2-7; 7 positions match TRBD1. Trimming cost V 4 bases and J 3 bases; bases outside gene matches: 6. This CDR3 has 13 amino acids. Germline lookup yields CDR1 SQVTM and CDR2 ANQGSEA. CDR3 coding DNA: TGCAGCGTTGCGAGGGGGCGCGACTACGAGCAGTACTTC. Amino acid sequence: CSVARGRDYEQYF.

V and J are TRBV5-1 and TRBJ1-4; 8 bases fit TRBD1. The germline CDR1 and CDR2 sequences are SGHRS and YFSETQ. The CDR3 spans 15 residues. Trimming cost V 0 bases and J 11 bases; bases outside gene matches: 9. CDR3 region: CASSLAVAGGVKLFF. The CDR3 DNA is TGCGCCAGCAGCTTGGCCGTGGCAGGGGGCGTCAAACTGTTTTTT.

The chain combines TRBV6-5 with TRBJ1-2, with unresolved D. Trimming took 0 bases from V and 4 from J, leaving 6 bases between them. Germline V gene sequence: CDR1 MNHEY, CDR2 SVGAGI. The CDR3 is 13 residues long. The CDR3 DNA sequence: TGTGCCAGCAGTTACTCGGCGGCCTATGGCTACACCTTC. Protein product: CASSYSAAYGYTF.

Of note for this clone: Other nucleotide sequences from this sample produce the same CDR3. The V and J genes are TRBV28 and TRBJ1-3; D is perhaps TRBD1 (5 bases). In germline, CDR1 is MDHEN, CDR2 SYDVKM. This CDR3 contains 13 residues. Trimming removed 5 bases from V and 3 bases from J, with 8 bases in between. The CDR3 is CASSLGGGNTIYF. DNA of the CDR3: TGTGCCAGCAGTCTCGGGGGTGGAAACACCATATATTTT.

The V and J genes are TRBV6-5 and TRBJ1-4; no reliable D call. V was clipped by 4 bases and J by 3 bases, with 6 bases between them. There are 13 residues in the CDR3. Germline CDR1 is MNHEY and CDR2 is SVGAGI. Here the CDR3 reads CASSWRSNEKLFF. CDR3 bases: TGTGCCAGCAGTTGGAGATCTAATGAAAAACTGTTTTTT.

CDR3 sequence reads: CASSSVGGTGQVVWYEQYF. CDR3 nucleotide sequence: TGTGCCAGCAGCTCCGTGGGGGGAACGGGACAGGTAGTCTGGTACGAGCAGTACTTC. The chain is built from TRBV5-5 and TRBJ2-7; 8 bases line up with TRBD1. J gave up 4 bases and V 3 bases, and 21 bases lay outside the gene matches. This CDR3 has 19 residues. Germline V lookup: CDR1 SGHKS, CDR2 YYEKEE (reference sequence).

This clone was seen once. V gene TRBV28 combines with J gene TRBJ2-2, with TRBD1 matching 8 bases. V trimming: 6 bases; J trimming: 3 bases; junction bases outside the gene matches: 12. The CDR3 is made up of 17 amino acids. CDR1 and CDR2 from the germline V gene are MDHEN and SYDVKM. CDR3 DNA sequence: TGTGCCAGCAGGCGCTACCGGGGACAGGCGTACACCGGGGAGCTGTTTTTT. Encoded protein: CASRRYRGQAYTGELFF.

This chain uses TRBV7-3 with TRBJ2-1, with D possibly being TRBD1 (5 bases). V was cut by 0 bases and J by 5 bases, with 11 bases left in between. CDR1 SGHTA and CDR2 FQGTGA come from the germline V gene. This CDR3 comprises 15 residues. CDR3 nucleotides: TGTGCCAGCAGCTTAACGACCGTAGGGGACAATGAGCAGTTCTTC. This sequence encodes CASSLTTVGDNEQFF.

On this clone itself: Different DNA sequences within this sample yield the same CDR3. The V call is TRBV7-9, the J call TRBJ1-2; perhaps TRBD1 as D (5 bases). Germline V gene sequence: CDR1 SEHNR, CDR2 FQNEAQ (reference sequence). CDR3 size: 13 residues. V was cut by 6 bases and J by 2 bases, with 10 bases left in between. This chain's CDR3 is CASSLDKNYGYTF. CDR3 coding DNA: TGTGCCAGCAGTTTGGACAAGAACTATGGCTACACCTTC.

V is TRBV7-9 and J is TRBJ1-1; tentative D call: TRBD1 (6 bases). This CDR3 comprises 14 residues. V was shortened by 5 bases and J by 4 bases, with 14 bases between the two germline ends. The germline V gene encodes CDR1 SEHNR and CDR2 FQNEAQ (reference sequence). Here the CDR3 reads CASSLMDSFTEAFF. Here the CDR3 DNA reads TGTGCCAGCAGCCTAATGGACAGCTTCACTGAAGCTTTCTTT.

This chain joins TRBV18 and TRBJ2-7; the D gene is possibly TRBD1 (5 bases). The ends were cut back, 0 bases at V and 5 bases at J, with 11 bases in the middle. Per the germline V gene, CDR1 is KGHSH and CDR2 is LQKENI. The CDR3 sequence is 14 residues long. The CDR3 coding sequence is TGTGCCAGCTCACCACCGGGGCGGCCGGACGAGCAGTACTTC. Protein product: CASSPPGRPDEQYF.

The V gene is TRBV7-7, the J gene TRBJ2-1, with 9 bases matching TRBD1. Unmatched junction bases numbered 2, after V lost 1 base and J lost 4 bases. Germline V gene sequence: CDR1 SSHAT, CDR2 FNYEAQ (reference sequence). This CDR3 spans 15 amino acids. The CDR3 protein is CASSLEGQGYNEQFF. CDR3 coding DNA: TGTGCCAGCAGCTTAGAGGGACAGGGTTACAATGAGCAGTTCTTC.

The chain links TRBV25-1 to TRBJ2-1; 16 bases fit TRBD2. This CDR3 region has 13 residues. In germline, CDR1 is MGHDK, CDR2 SYGVNS. J lost 15 bases, V lost 4 bases, and 3 bases had no gene match. The CDR3 sequence: CASSGGTSGRAFF. The CDR3 DNA is TGTGCCAGCAGTGGGGGGACTAGCGGGAGGGCGTTCTTC.

This clone was seen a few times. In the same sample, other DNA sequences code for this CDR3. The chain couples TRBV6-1 to TRBJ1-3; no clear D gene. This CDR3 has 14 residues. Germline CDR1 and CDR2: MNHNS and SASEGT. V lost 7 bases to trimming and J lost 0 bases, with 10 bases between them. The CDR3 spells CASNSIFSGNTIYF. The CDR3, as DNA: TGTGCCAGCAATAGTATTTTCTCTGGAAACACCATATATTTT.

This chain joins TRBV7-8 and TRBJ1-6, with D tentatively TRBD1 (6 bases). CDR1 is SGHVS, CDR2 FQNEAQ, per germline. There are 15 residues in the CDR3. Between the trimmed V and J ends, which lost 1 base and 7 bases, there was a span of 11 bases. In DNA, the CDR3 is TGTGCCAGCAGCTTAGGGACAGCTCAAAATTCACCCCTCCACTTT. This gives the protein CASSLGTAQNSPLHF.

V is TRBV5-4 and J is TRBJ2-1, with 15 bases matching TRBD2. Germline values: CDR1 SGHNT, CDR2 YYREEE (reference sequence). Trimming removed 4 bases from V and 6 bases from J; junction bases left unmatched: 8. This CDR3 has 17 amino acids. The CDR3 sequence is CASSTGLAGGSLNEQFF. CDR3 nucleotides: TGTGCCAGCAGCACGGGACTAGCGGGAGGCTCCCTCAATGAGCAGTTCTTC.

This chain connects TRBV6-5 to TRBJ2-5; possible D gene TRBD2, 6 bases. CDR1 MNHEY and CDR2 SVGAGI come from the germline V gene. This CDR3 comprises 12 residues. For the CDR3, the DNA is TGTGCGACTGGGGGACTCCAAGAGACCCAGTACTTC. It yields the protein CATGGLQETQYF.

The genes are TRBV7-2 and TRBJ1-1, with D perhaps TRBD1 (6 bases). The CDR3 contains 15 residues. Germline CDR1 is SGHTA and CDR2 is FQGNSA. V shed 6 bases and J shed 5 bases, with 19 bases lying between them. This chain's CDR3 is CASSPIRNRETEAFF. CDR3 nucleotides: TGTGCCAGCAGTCCTATAAGAAACAGGGAGACTGAAGCTTTCTTT. Based on the CDR3 plus reference TRBV7-2 and TRBJ1-1, the full variable domain is GAGVSQSPSNKVTEKGKDVELRCDPISGHTALYWYRQSLGQGLEFLIYFQGNSAPDKSGLPSDRFSAERTGGSVSTLTIQRTQQEDSAVYLCASSPIRNRETEAFFGQGTRLTVV.

The chain employs TRBV6-5 and TRBJ2-1; a weak D match, TRBD1 (6 bases). The germline V and J ends were trimmed by 6 bases and 10 bases, with 13 bases remaining between them. The CDR3 consists of 12 residues. Germline V lookup: CDR1 MNHEY, CDR2 SVGAGI. CDR3 loop: CASSHRVGEQFF. DNA for the CDR3: TGTGCCAGCAGCCACAGGGTTGGGGAGCAGTTCTTC.